This passage covers 14 T cell receptor beta chains from one sample sequenced in a study of blood T cell repertoires in COVID-19. The assay was immunoSEQ multiplex PCR, and TCRdb's table has in-frame clones only and misses some. This sample has around 220,000 clones, with roughly three quarters found just once. The sequenced sample was peripheral blood. The receptors were sampled from a woman aged 35 to 49 with active or convalescent COVID-19.

The V gene is TRBV6-1, the J gene TRBJ1-2, with D unresolved. Germline V gene lookup returns CDR1 MNHNS and CDR2 SASEGT. The CDR3 contains 16 residues. V was trimmed by 1 base and J by 4 bases, leaving 16 bases between them. The CDR3 DNA sequence: TGTGCCAGCAGTGAAGGTGGTGGAGGGAATTTCTATGGCTACACCTTC. Amino acids: CASSEGGGGNFYGYTF.

The chain uses TRBV5-4 and TRBJ2-1; perhaps TRBD2 as D (6 bases). The CDR3 length is 17 residues. Trimming stripped 5 bases from V and 4 bases from J, with 22 bases between. CDR1 is SGHNT and CDR2 is YYREEE in the germline V gene (reference sequence). This CDR3 is CASSPGGPEGIYNEQFF. Here the CDR3 DNA reads TGTGCCAGCAGTCCCGGCGGACCGGAGGGGATTTACAATGAGCAGTTCTTC.

Only a few counts were recorded for this clone. This chain uses TRBV24-1 with TRBJ1-1, with D possibly TRBD1 on 6 matching bases. CDR1 is KGHDR, CDR2 SFDVKD, per germline. This CDR3 contains 17 residues. V lost 3 bases to trimming and J lost 3 bases, with 19 bases between them. Written as DNA, the CDR3 is TGTGCCACCAGTGATCTGAGACAGGTAGGTTTGTACACTGAAGCTTTCTTT. Protein: CATSDLRQVGLYTEAFF.

The chain links TRBV6-4 to TRBJ2-7; 14 bases are shared with TRBD2. CDR1 and CDR2 (germline): MRHNA, SNTAGT. The CDR3 extends over 17 amino acids. V dropped 0 bases and J dropped 3; count of bases not matched to a gene: 4. For the CDR3, the DNA is TGTGCCAGCAGTGACTCGGGACTAGCGGGGGTAGGCTACGAGCAGTACGTC. This translates into CASSDSGLAGVGYEQYV.

This clone was found once. The chain employs TRBV11-3 and TRBJ2-1; 10 positions match TRBD1. Trimming cost V 4 bases and J 7 bases; bases outside gene matches: 1. CDR3 length equals 13 residues. Per the germline V gene, CDR1 is SGHNT and CDR2 is YENEEA. Here the CDR3 DNA reads TGTGCCAGCAGCTCGGACAGGGGGAATGAGCAGTTCTTC. Translated: CASSSDRGNEQFF. Together with reference TRBV11-3 and TRBJ2-1, the CDR3 gives the full variable domain: EAGVVQSPRYKIIEKKQPVAFWCNPISGHNTLYWYLQNLGQGPELLIRYENEEAVDDSQLPKDRFSAERLKGVDSTLKIQPAELGDSAVYLCASSSDRGNEQFFGPGTRLTVL.

This clone was counted at least ten times. V gene TRBV9 combines with J gene TRBJ2-1, with 9 bases aligning to TRBD1. The CDR3 loop spans 18 amino acids. After removal of 7 bases from V and 3 bases from J, the junction contained 17 bases not matched to a gene. Germline assignment: CDR1 SGDLS and CDR2 YYNGEE. The CDR3 nucleotides read TGTGCCAGCGGAGGGGGATCGTTCCCGACAGGGGGCTACAATGAGCAGTTCTTC. Its translation is CASGGGSFPTGGYNEQFF.

The V gene is TRBV2, the J gene TRBJ2-3; TRBD2 aligns across 9 bases. Unmatched junction bases numbered 4, after V lost 2 bases and J lost 4 bases. The CDR3 contains 15 residues. Per the germline V gene, CDR1 is SNHLY and CDR2 is FYNNEI. CDR3 region: CASSEIGGGADTQYF. In nucleotides, the CDR3 is TGTGCCAGCAGTGAAATCGGCGGGGGGGCAGATACGCAGTATTTT.

The chain joins TRBV7-8 to TRBJ2-5, with D unresolved. V gave up 4 bases and J gave up 2 bases, with 11 bases separating them. Per germline, CDR1 SGHVS and CDR2 FQNEAQ. The CDR3 consists of 14 residues. CDR3 sequence (DNA): TGTGCCAGCAGCTGGTCAGGCAGGCAAGAGACCCAGTACTTC. This translates into CASSWSGRQETQYF.

This chain links TRBV30 with TRBJ1-1; a possible D gene is TRBD1 (6 bases). The CDR3 covers 14 residues. Germline lookup yields CDR1 GTSNPN and CDR2 SVGIG (reference sequence). Trimming shortened V by 4 bases and J by 0 bases, and 12 bases separated the two germline ends. This CDR3 is CAWKRTDMNTEAFF. Written as DNA, the CDR3 is TGTGCCTGGAAAAGGACAGACATGAACACTGAAGCTTTCTTT.

V usage is TRBV28 and J usage is TRBJ1-2; perhaps TRBD1 as D (5 bases). Germline V lookup: CDR1 MDHEN, CDR2 SYDVKM. Trimming shortened V by 5 bases and J by 2 bases, and 12 bases separated the two germline ends. This CDR3 spans 14 amino acids. The CDR3 protein is CASSRWRGNYGYTF. For the CDR3, the DNA is TGTGCCAGCAGTCGATGGAGGGGCAACTATGGCTACACCTTC.

This rearrangement joins TRBV3-1 (or the pseudogene TRBV3-2) to TRBJ2-4; 7 bases are a match to TRBD2. Trimming took 2 bases from V and 4 from J; bases not matched to a gene: 2. In germline, CDR1 is LGHDT, CDR2 YNNKEL (reference sequence). This CDR3 spans 14 amino acids. As DNA, the CDR3 is TGTGCCAGCAGCCAAAGCGGGGCTAAAAACATTCAGTACTTC. Encoded protein: CASSQSGAKNIQYF.

This clone was found once. This chain uses TRBV28 with TRBJ2-3; TRBD1 aligns across 7 bases. Germline CDR1 MDHEN, CDR2 SYDVKM. Trimming removed 5 bases from V and 1 base from J; junction bases left unmatched: 6. The CDR3 covers 15 residues. CDR3 nucleotide sequence: TGTGCCAGCAGTGACCGACAGGGCCGCACAGATACGCAGTATTTT. Translation gives CASSDRQGRTDTQYF. The full variable domain, rest sourced from reference TRBV28 and TRBJ2-3, is DVKVTQSSRYLVKRTGEKVFLECVQDMDHENMFWYRQDPGLGLRLIYFSYDVKMKEKGDIPEGYSVSREKKERFSLILESASTNQTSMYLCASSDRQGRTDTQYFGPGTRLTVL.

Notes on this clone: At one end, the junction sequence differs from germline, possibly due to a read error. The chain combines TRBV14 with TRBJ1-1; a weak D match, TRBD1 (5 bases). The CDR3 consists of 18 residues. CDR1 is SGHDN, CDR2 FVKESK, per germline. In DNA form, the CDR3 reads TGTGCCAGCAGCCAACTTAGTGCGGGGGTTAACGTGAATACTGAAGCTTTCTTT. This encodes CASSQLSAGVNVNTEAFF.

The J gene is TRBJ2-2, the V gene TRBV3-1 (or the pseudogene TRBV3-2), with a weak D call TRBD2 (6 bases). The CDR3 is made up of 15 amino acids. V gave up 4 bases and J gave up 6 bases, with 15 bases separating them. Germline V gene lookup returns CDR1 LGHDT and CDR2 YNNKEL (reference sequence). CDR3 DNA sequence: TGTGCCAGCAGCCCTCGGGACTTAGCTCCCGGGGAGCTGTTTTTT. Translating gives CASSPRDLAPGELFF.